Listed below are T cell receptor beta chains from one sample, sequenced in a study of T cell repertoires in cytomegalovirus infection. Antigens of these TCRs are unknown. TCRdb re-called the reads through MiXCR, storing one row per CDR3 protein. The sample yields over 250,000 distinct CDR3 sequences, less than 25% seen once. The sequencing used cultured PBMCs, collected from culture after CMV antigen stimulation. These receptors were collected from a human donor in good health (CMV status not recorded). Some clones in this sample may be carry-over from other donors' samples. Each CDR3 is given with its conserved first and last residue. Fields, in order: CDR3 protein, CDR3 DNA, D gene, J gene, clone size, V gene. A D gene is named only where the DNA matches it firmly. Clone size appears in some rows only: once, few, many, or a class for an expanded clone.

CDR3aa: CASSQGTSGGYEQYF
CDR3nt: TGCGCCAGCAGCCAGGGGACTAGCGGGGGATACGAGCAGTACTTC
d_gene: TRBD2
j_gene: TRBJ2-7
abundance: NA
v_gene: TRBV4-1

CDR3aa: CASRPTGTGNVGELFF
CDR3nt: TGTGCCAGCAGACCAACCGGGACAGGGAATGTCGGGGAGCTGTTTTTT
d_gene: TRBD1
j_gene: TRBJ2-2
abundance: NA
v_gene: TRBV12-3/TRBV12-4

CDR3aa: CAISGREGEKLFF
CDR3nt: TGTGCCATTTCGGGTCGTGAGGGTGAAAAACTGTTTTTT
d_gene: NA
j_gene: TRBJ1-4
abundance: NA
v_gene: TRBV10-3

CDR3aa: CATSQSGQGSKEQFF
CDR3nt: TGTGCCACCAGTCAGTCCGGACAGGGCTCCAAAGAGCAGTTCTTC
d_gene: TRBD1
j_gene: TRBJ2-1
abundance: few
v_gene: TRBV24-1

CDR3aa: CSSSSSSGLDLFF
CDR3nt: TGTTCCAGCAGTTCCTCAAGTGGGCTGGACCTGTTTTTT
d_gene: NA
j_gene: TRBJ1-4
abundance: NA
v_gene: TRBV12-3/TRBV12-4

CDR3aa: CASSSDPAKTQYF
CDR3nt: TGTGCCAGCAGCTCCGACCCCGCGAAAACCCAGTACTTC
d_gene: NA
j_gene: TRBJ2-5
abundance: many
v_gene: TRBV7-2

CDR3aa: CASSRGAPTASYEQYF
CDR3nt: TGTGCCAGCAGTCGTGGGGCACCAACCGCCTCCTACGAGCAGTACTTC
d_gene: NA
j_gene: TRBJ2-7
abundance: few
v_gene: TRBV5-5

CDR3aa: CASSQVNMGLSTDTQYF
CDR3nt: TGCGCCAGCAGCCAAGTCAACATGGGACTTAGCACAGATACGCAGTATTTT
d_gene: NA
j_gene: TRBJ2-3
abundance: NA
v_gene: TRBV4-1

CDR3aa: CASSQDRSGDTDTQYF
CDR3nt: TGTGCCAGCAGCCAAGATCGAAGTGGGGACACAGATACGCAGTATTTT
d_gene: NA
j_gene: TRBJ2-3
abundance: few
v_gene: TRBV4-2

CDR3aa: CASSLGFQPQHF
CDR3nt: TGTGCCAGCAGCCTAGGGTTTCAGCCCCAGCATTTT
d_gene: NA
j_gene: TRBJ1-5
abundance: many
v_gene: TRBV7-2

CDR3aa: CAISYQDLLDTQYF
CDR3nt: TGTGCCATCAGTTACCAAGATCTCTTGGACACGCAGTATTTT
d_gene: NA
j_gene: TRBJ2-3
abundance: NA
v_gene: TRBV10-3

CDR3aa: CASSLGPGSNHEQYF
CDR3nt: TGTGCCAGCAGCTTAGGACCCGGGAGTAACCACGAGCAGTACTTC
d_gene: NA
j_gene: TRBJ2-7
abundance: many
v_gene: TRBV7-2

CDR3aa: CASSFLADYNEQFF
CDR3nt: TGTGCCAGCAGCTTTTTAGCGGACTACAATGAGCAGTTCTTC
d_gene: NA
j_gene: TRBJ2-1
abundance: NA
v_gene: TRBV5-4

CDR3aa: CASSTALAEAQETQYF
CDR3nt: TGTGCCAGCAGCACAGCTTTAGCGGAAGCACAAGAGACCCAGTACTTC
d_gene: NA
j_gene: TRBJ2-5
abundance: many
v_gene: TRBV11-1

CDR3aa: CASSQDAAGRWREQYF
CDR3nt: TGTGCCAGCAGCCAAGATGCAGCGGGTAGGTGGCGAGAGCAGTACTTC
d_gene: NA
j_gene: TRBJ2-7
abundance: few
v_gene: TRBV4-2

CDR3aa: CASRQGTNEKLFF
CDR3nt: TGTGCCAGTCGTCAGGGAACTAATGAAAAACTGTTTTTT
d_gene: NA
j_gene: TRBJ1-4
abundance: NA
v_gene: TRBV12-3/TRBV12-4

CDR3aa: CASSLLGAIGSVSF
CDR3nt: TGTGCCAGCAGCCTTCTAGGGGCTATCGGGTCGGTCTCTTTT
d_gene: NA
j_gene: TRBJ1-4
abundance: NA
v_gene: TRBV28

CDR3aa: CASSLWDGGVNEQFF
CDR3nt: TGTGCCAGCAGCTTATGGGACGGCGGGGTCAATGAGCAGTTCTTC
d_gene: NA
j_gene: TRBJ2-1
abundance: few
v_gene: TRBV7-4

CDR3aa: CASSRGQGQKDQPQHF
CDR3nt: TGTGCCAGCAGCAGAGGACAGGGGCAGAAGGATCAGCCCCAGCATTTT
d_gene: TRBD1
j_gene: TRBJ1-5
abundance: NA
v_gene: TRBV7-9

CDR3aa: CASSLGVAGGPQEQFF
CDR3nt: TGTGCCAGCAGCTTAGGCGTAGCGGGAGGGCCCCAGGAGCAGTTCTTC
d_gene: TRBD2
j_gene: TRBJ2-1
abundance: NA
v_gene: TRBV7-8

CDR3aa: CASSFSSGTANTEAFF
CDR3nt: TGTGCCAGCAGTTTTTCCTCCGGGACAGCGAACACTGAAGCTTTCTTT
d_gene: TRBD1
j_gene: TRBJ1-1
abundance: NA
v_gene: TRBV12-3/TRBV12-4

CDR3aa: CASKQGTDYGYTF
CDR3nt: TGTGCCAGCAAACAGGGAACGGACTATGGCTACACCTTC
d_gene: NA
j_gene: TRBJ1-2
abundance: many
v_gene: TRBV27

CDR3aa: CASHRGPTDTQYF
CDR3nt: TGTGCCAGCCACAGGGGTCCCACAGATACGCAGTATTTT
d_gene: TRBD1
j_gene: TRBJ2-3
abundance: NA
v_gene: TRBV7-6

CDR3aa: CASSLKAYPEKLFF
CDR3nt: TGTGCCAGCAGCTTAAAGGCGTACCCTGAAAAACTGTTTTTT
d_gene: NA
j_gene: TRBJ1-4
abundance: NA
v_gene: TRBV7-9

CDR3aa: CASTPREGGTEAFF
CDR3nt: TGTGCCAGCACCCCCCGGGAGGGTGGCACTGAAGCTTTCTTT
d_gene: NA
j_gene: TRBJ1-1
abundance: few
v_gene: TRBV7-6

CDR3aa: CASGGLIQETQYF
CDR3nt: TGTGCCAGCGGGGGACTCATCCAAGAGACCCAGTACTTC
d_gene: NA
j_gene: TRBJ2-5
abundance: NA
v_gene: TRBV6-6

CDR3aa: CASSLRASGMGGTDTQYF
CDR3nt: TGTGCCAGCAGCTTACGGGCTAGCGGGATGGGGGGCACAGATACGCAGTATTTT
d_gene: TRBD2
j_gene: TRBJ2-3
abundance: many
v_gene: TRBV7-2

CDR3aa: CASSLMGRQQFF
CDR3nt: TGTGCCAGCAGCTTAATGGGGCGGCAGCAGTTCTTC
d_gene: NA
j_gene: TRBJ2-1
abundance: NA
v_gene: TRBV7-2

CDR3aa: CASSVVPQNTDTQYF
CDR3nt: TGTGCCAGCAGCGTAGTGCCACAGAACACAGATACGCAGTATTTT
d_gene: NA
j_gene: TRBJ2-3
abundance: NA
v_gene: TRBV9

CDR3aa: CATQTSGTDTQYF
CDR3nt: TGTGCCACCCAGACTAGCGGCACAGATACGCAGTATTTT
d_gene: TRBD2
j_gene: TRBJ2-3
abundance: NA
v_gene: TRBV12-3/TRBV12-4

CDR3aa: CASVVGQILYGYTF
CDR3nt: TGTGCCAGTGTGGTAGGGCAGATTCTTTATGGCTACACCTTC
d_gene: NA
j_gene: TRBJ1-2
abundance: NA
v_gene: TRBV12-3/TRBV12-4

CDR3aa: CSGGHEKLFF
CDR3nt: TGCAGTGGAGGTCATGAAAAACTGTTTTTT
d_gene: NA
j_gene: TRBJ1-4
abundance: few
v_gene: TRBV20-1

CDR3aa: CSARDPGLYEQYF
CDR3nt: TGCAGTGCTAGAGATCCCGGTCTCTACGAGCAGTACTTC
d_gene: NA
j_gene: TRBJ2-7
abundance: NA
v_gene: TRBV20-1

CDR3aa: CASSYSPSGSYNEQFF
CDR3nt: TGTGCCAGCAGTTACTCTCCCAGTGGATCCTACAATGAGCAGTTCTTC
d_gene: NA
j_gene: TRBJ2-1
abundance: NA
v_gene: TRBV27

CDR3aa: CASSVVVSGRSTGELFF
CDR3nt: TGTGCCAGCAGCGTAGTTGTCAGCGGGAGAAGCACCGGGGAGCTGTTTTTT
d_gene: TRBD2
j_gene: TRBJ2-2
abundance: NA
v_gene: TRBV9

CDR3aa: CASSDVGTLGGRTEAFF
CDR3nt: TGTGCCAGCAGTGACGTCGGGACACTGGGGGGTCGCACTGAAGCTTTCTTT
d_gene: NA
j_gene: TRBJ1-1
abundance: few
v_gene: TRBV25-1

CDR3aa: CASSLDRDRTGELFF
CDR3nt: TGTGCCAGCAGCTTGGACAGGGATCGCACCGGGGAGCTGTTTTTT
d_gene: TRBD1
j_gene: TRBJ2-2
abundance: NA
v_gene: TRBV7-9

CDR3aa: CSARRNSENTIYF
CDR3nt: TGCAGTGCTAGACGCAATTCGGAAAACACCATATATTTT
d_gene: NA
j_gene: TRBJ1-3
abundance: once
v_gene: TRBV20-1

CDR3aa: CASSLDPLQYRETQYF
CDR3nt: TGTGCCAGCAGCTTAGACCCGCTACAGTATAGGGAGACCCAGTACTTC
d_gene: NA
j_gene: TRBJ2-5
abundance: NA
v_gene: TRBV11-2

CDR3aa: CASSFSGPGRSYNEQFF
CDR3nt: TGTGCCAGCAGTTTTTCGGGACCCGGAAGGTCCTACAATGAGCAGTTCTTC
d_gene: NA
j_gene: TRBJ2-1
abundance: few
v_gene: TRBV27

CDR3aa: CASSLEGLVEYF
CDR3nt: TGTGCCAGCAGTTTAGAAGGGCTAGTGGAGTATTTT
d_gene: NA
j_gene: TRBJ2-3
abundance: few
v_gene: TRBV12-3/TRBV12-4

CDR3aa: CASTFATGDNEQFF
CDR3nt: TGTGCCAGCACTTTCGCGACAGGGGACAATGAGCAGTTCTTC
d_gene: TRBD1
j_gene: TRBJ2-1
abundance: NA
v_gene: TRBV12-3/TRBV12-4

CDR3aa: CASSVRDLRGEAFF
CDR3nt: TGTGCCAGTAGTGTCCGGGACCTCCGAGGAGAAGCTTTCTTT
d_gene: NA
j_gene: TRBJ1-1
abundance: NA
v_gene: TRBV19

CDR3aa: CASRLRGKTKQETQYF
CDR3nt: TGTGCCAGCAGACTACGGGGAAAGACAAAACAAGAGACCCAGTACTTC
d_gene: NA
j_gene: TRBJ2-5
abundance: NA
v_gene: TRBV6-1

CDR3aa: CASSLEGGDYNEQFF
CDR3nt: TGTGCCAGCAGCTTAGAAGGGGGGGACTACAATGAGCAGTTCTTC
d_gene: NA
j_gene: TRBJ2-1
abundance: NA
v_gene: TRBV7-2

CDR3aa: CASSQHLITRGTEAFF
CDR3nt: TGTGCCAGCAGCCAACATCTAATTACCCGCGGGACTGAAGCTTTCTTT
d_gene: NA
j_gene: TRBJ1-1
abundance: NA
v_gene: TRBV3-1

CDR3aa: CASSLVGQPYEQYF
CDR3nt: TGCGCCAGCAGCTTGGTGGGACAGCCCTACGAGCAGTACTTC
d_gene: TRBD1
j_gene: TRBJ2-7
abundance: NA
v_gene: TRBV5-1

CDR3aa: CSARAGTGDTQYF
CDR3nt: TGCAGTGCTAGGGCCGGGACGGGGGATACGCAGTATTTT
d_gene: NA
j_gene: TRBJ2-3
abundance: NA
v_gene: TRBV20-1

CDR3aa: CASSQDRGQVTGANVLTF
CDR3nt: TGCGCCAGCAGCCAAGACAGGGGGCAGGTTACTGGGGCCAACGTCCTGACTTTC
d_gene: TRBD1
j_gene: TRBJ2-6
abundance: NA
v_gene: TRBV4-3

CDR3aa: CASSFLGRNTEAFF
CDR3nt: TGTGCCAGCAGTTTTTTGGGGAGAAACACTGAAGCTTTCTTT
d_gene: NA
j_gene: TRBJ1-1
abundance: NA
v_gene: TRBV27

CDR3aa: CASSVTGGGQPQHF
CDR3nt: TGTGCCAGTAGTGTAACAGGGGGCGGTCAGCCCCAGCATTTT
d_gene: TRBD1
j_gene: TRBJ1-5
abundance: NA
v_gene: TRBV19

CDR3aa: CSVAGTGGRTDTQYF
CDR3nt: TGCAGCGTCGCCGGGACAGGGGGCCGGACAGATACGCAGTATTTT
d_gene: TRBD1
j_gene: TRBJ2-3
abundance: NA
v_gene: TRBV29-1

CDR3aa: CATSDITGELFF
CDR3nt: TGTGCCACCAGTGACATCACCGGGGAGCTGTTTTTT
d_gene: NA
j_gene: TRBJ2-2
abundance: NA
v_gene: TRBV24-1

CDR3aa: CASRWGSHGYTF
CDR3nt: TGTGCCAGCAGATGGGGGTCACATGGCTACACCTTC
d_gene: NA
j_gene: TRBJ1-2
abundance: NA
v_gene: TRBV2

CDR3aa: CASSLEPGTNTEAFF
CDR3nt: TGTGCCAGCAGCTTAGAGCCGGGGACGAACACTGAAGCTTTCTTT
d_gene: NA
j_gene: TRBJ1-1
abundance: few
v_gene: TRBV11-2

CDR3aa: CASSLPDRGTDTQYF
CDR3nt: TGTGCCAGCAGCTTGCCTGACAGGGGCACAGATACGCAGTATTTT
d_gene: TRBD1
j_gene: TRBJ2-3
abundance: few
v_gene: TRBV5-4

CDR3aa: CASSPSGRGGYGYTF
CDR3nt: TGTGCCAGCAGCCCTTCTGGCAGGGGGGGGTATGGCTACACCTTC
d_gene: TRBD1
j_gene: TRBJ1-2
abundance: NA
v_gene: TRBV11-2

CDR3aa: CASSLQGQMNSPLHF
CDR3nt: TGTGCCAGCAGCTTACAGGGGCAGATGAATTCACCCCTCCACTTT
d_gene: NA
j_gene: TRBJ1-6
abundance: NA
v_gene: TRBV7-2

CDR3aa: CASSPRRGQTDTQYF
CDR3nt: TGTGCCAGCAGCCCCCGCAGGGGGCAAACCGATACGCAGTATTTT
d_gene: TRBD1
j_gene: TRBJ2-3
abundance: few
v_gene: TRBV7-3